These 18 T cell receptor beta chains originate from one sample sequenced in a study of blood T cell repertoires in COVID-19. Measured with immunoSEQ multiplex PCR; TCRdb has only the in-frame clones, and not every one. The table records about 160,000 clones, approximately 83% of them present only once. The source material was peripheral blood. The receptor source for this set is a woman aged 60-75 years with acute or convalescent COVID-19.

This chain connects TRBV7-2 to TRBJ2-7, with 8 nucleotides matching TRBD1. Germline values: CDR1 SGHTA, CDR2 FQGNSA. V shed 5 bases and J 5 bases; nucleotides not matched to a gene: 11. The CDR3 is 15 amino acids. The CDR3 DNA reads TGTGCCAGCAGCGAGCGAGGACAGGGAAGCGACGAGCAGTACTTC. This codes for CASSERGQGSDEQYF.

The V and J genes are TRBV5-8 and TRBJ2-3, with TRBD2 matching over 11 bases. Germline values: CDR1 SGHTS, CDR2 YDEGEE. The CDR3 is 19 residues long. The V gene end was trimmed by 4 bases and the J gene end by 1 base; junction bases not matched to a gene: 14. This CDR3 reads CASSKEVLAGGLRTDTQYF. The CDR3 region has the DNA TGTGCCAGCAGCAAGGAAGTGCTAGCGGGGGGCCTACGCACAGATACGCAGTATTTT. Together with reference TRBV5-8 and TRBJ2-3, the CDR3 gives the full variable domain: EAGVTQSPTHLIKTRGQQATLRCSPISGHTSVYWYQQALGLGLQFLLWYDEGEERNRGNFPPRFSGRQFPNYSSELNVNALELEDSALYLCASSKEVLAGGLRTDTQYFGPGTRLTVL.

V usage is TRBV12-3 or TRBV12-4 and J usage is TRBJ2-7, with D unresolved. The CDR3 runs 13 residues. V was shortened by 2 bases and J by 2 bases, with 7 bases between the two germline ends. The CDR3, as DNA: TGTGCCAGCAGTTTAAGAGGTACCTACGAGCAGTACTTC. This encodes CASSLRGTYEQYF.

The CDR3 region is CASSLGGASPLHF. The CDR3 DNA reads as TGTGCCAGCAGCTTAGGAGGAGCTTCACCCCTCCACTTT. The chain joins TRBV7-2 to TRBJ1-6, with D unresolved. The CDR3 runs 13 residues. The germline V gene has CDR1 SGHTA and CDR2 FQGNSA. The germline V and J ends were trimmed by 1 base and 9 bases, with 7 bases remaining between them.

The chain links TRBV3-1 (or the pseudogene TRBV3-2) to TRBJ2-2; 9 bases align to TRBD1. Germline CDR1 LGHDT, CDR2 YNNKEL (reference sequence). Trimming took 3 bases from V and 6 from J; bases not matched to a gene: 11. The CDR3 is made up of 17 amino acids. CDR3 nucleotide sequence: TGTGCCAGCAGCCAGCCCCTGGACAGGGGAATATCCGGGGAGCTGTTTTTT. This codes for CASSQPLDRGISGELFF.

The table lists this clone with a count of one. The CDR3 sequence: CASSLQGQGSPEAFF. As DNA, the CDR3 is TGCGCCAGCAGCTTGCAGGGACAGGGGTCCCCTGAAGCTTTCTTT. The chain uses TRBV5-1 and TRBJ1-1; 10 bases are a match to TRBD1. CDR3 size: 15 residues. Germline V CDR1 and CDR2: SGHRS, YFSETQ. J gave up 6 bases and V 1 base, and 6 bases lay outside the gene matches. The full variable domain, with the rest looked up from reference TRBV5-1 and TRBJ1-1, is KAGVTQTPRYLIKTRGQQVTLSCSPISGHRSVSWYQQTPGQGLQFLFEYFSETQRNKGNFPGRFSGRQFSNSRSEMNVSTLELGDSALYLCASSLQGQGSPEAFFGQGTRLTVV.

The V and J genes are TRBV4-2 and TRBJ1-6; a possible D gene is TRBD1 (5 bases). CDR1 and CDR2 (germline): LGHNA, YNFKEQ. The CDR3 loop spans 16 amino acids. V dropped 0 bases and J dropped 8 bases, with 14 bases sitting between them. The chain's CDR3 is CASSQDTQGPYSPLHF. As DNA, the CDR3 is TGTGCCAGCAGCCAAGATACGCAGGGTCCCTATTCACCCCTCCACTTT.

The CDR3 DNA reads TGTGCCAGTAGTATTGGGACAAGAAGTACAGGCTACACCTTC. It translates to CASSIGTRSTGYTF. The chain joins TRBV19 to TRBJ1-2; perhaps TRBD1 as D (6 bases). This CDR3 contains 14 residues. Per the germline V gene, CDR1 is LNHDA and CDR2 is SQIVND (reference sequence). V lost 3 bases and J 8 bases, leaving 16 bases between the germline ends.

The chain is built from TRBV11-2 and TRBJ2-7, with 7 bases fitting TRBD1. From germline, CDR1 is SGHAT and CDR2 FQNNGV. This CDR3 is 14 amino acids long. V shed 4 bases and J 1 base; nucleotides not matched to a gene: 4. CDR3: CASSSWDSSYEQYF. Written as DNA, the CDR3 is TGTGCCAGCAGCTCTTGGGACAGTTCCTACGAGCAGTACTTC. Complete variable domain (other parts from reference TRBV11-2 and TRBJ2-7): EAGVAQSPRYKIIEKRQSVAFWCNPISGHATLYWYQQILGQGPKLLIQFQNNGVVDDSQLPKDRFSAERLKGVDSTLKIQPAKLEDSAVYLCASSSWDSSYEQYFGPGTRLTVT.

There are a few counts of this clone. The CDR3 bases are TGTGCCAGCAGCAACAGGGGTGGCAATCAGCCCCAGCATTTT. Protein sequence: CASSNRGGNQPQHF. V usage is TRBV6-5 and J usage is TRBJ1-5; TRBD1 matches 7 bases. Per the germline V gene, CDR1 is MNHEY and CDR2 is SVGAGI. With 6 bases clipped from V and 2 bases from J, the junction kept 4 bases outside the gene matches. The CDR3 has 14 residues.

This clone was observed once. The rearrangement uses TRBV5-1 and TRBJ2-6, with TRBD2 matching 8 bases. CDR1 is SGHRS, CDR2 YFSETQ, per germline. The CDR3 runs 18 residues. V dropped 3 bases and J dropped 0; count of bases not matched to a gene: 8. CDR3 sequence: CASSSTSGGNSGANVLTF. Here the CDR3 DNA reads TGCGCCAGCAGCTCGACCAGCGGGGGTAACTCTGGGGCCAACGTCCTGACTTTC.

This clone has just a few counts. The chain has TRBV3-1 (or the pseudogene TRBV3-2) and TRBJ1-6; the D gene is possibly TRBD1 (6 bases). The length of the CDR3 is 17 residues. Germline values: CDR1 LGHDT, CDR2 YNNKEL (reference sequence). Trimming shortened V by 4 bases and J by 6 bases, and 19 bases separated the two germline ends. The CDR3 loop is CASSPNWGGTGNSPLHF. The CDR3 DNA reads TGTGCCAGCAGCCCGAACTGGGGGGGCACGGGTAATTCACCCCTCCACTTT.

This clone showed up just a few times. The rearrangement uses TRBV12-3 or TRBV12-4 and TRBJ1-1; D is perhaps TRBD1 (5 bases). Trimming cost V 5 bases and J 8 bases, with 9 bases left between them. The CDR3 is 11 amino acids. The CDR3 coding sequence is TGTGCCAGCAGTCGGGGGACGGAAGCTTTCTTT. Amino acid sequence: CASSRGTEAFF.

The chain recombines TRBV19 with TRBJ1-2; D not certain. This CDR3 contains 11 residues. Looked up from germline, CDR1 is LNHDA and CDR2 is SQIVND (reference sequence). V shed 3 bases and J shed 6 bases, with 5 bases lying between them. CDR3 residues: CASSMWHGYTF. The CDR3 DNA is TGTGCCAGTAGTATGTGGCATGGCTACACCTTC. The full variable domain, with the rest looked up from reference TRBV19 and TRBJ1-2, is DGGITQSPKYLFRKEGQNVTLSCEQNLNHDAMYWYRQDPGQGLRLIYYSQIVNDFQKGDIAEGYSVSREKKESFPLTVTSAQKNPTAFYLCASSMWHGYTFGSGTRLTVV.

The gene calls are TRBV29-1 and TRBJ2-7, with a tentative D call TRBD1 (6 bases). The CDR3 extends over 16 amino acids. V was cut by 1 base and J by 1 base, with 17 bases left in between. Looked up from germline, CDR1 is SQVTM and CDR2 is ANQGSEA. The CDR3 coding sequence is TGCAGCGTTGAAGGGGTCCGACAGGACCGATCCTACGAGCAGTACTTC. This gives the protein CSVEGVRQDRSYEQYF.

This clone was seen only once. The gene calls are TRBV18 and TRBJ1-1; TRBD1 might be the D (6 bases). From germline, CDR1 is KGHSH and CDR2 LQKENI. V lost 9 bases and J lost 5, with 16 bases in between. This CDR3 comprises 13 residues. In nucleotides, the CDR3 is TGTGCCAGTGTTTCGGGGGGCCGGACTGAAGCTTTCTTT. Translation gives CASVSGGRTEAFF.

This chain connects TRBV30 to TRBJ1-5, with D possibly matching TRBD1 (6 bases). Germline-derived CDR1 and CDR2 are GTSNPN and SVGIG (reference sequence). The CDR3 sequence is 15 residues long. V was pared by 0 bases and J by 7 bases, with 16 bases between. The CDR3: CAWSVGWPGEQPQHF. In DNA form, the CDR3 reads TGTGCCTGGAGTGTTGGATGGCCAGGGGAACAGCCCCAGCATTTT.

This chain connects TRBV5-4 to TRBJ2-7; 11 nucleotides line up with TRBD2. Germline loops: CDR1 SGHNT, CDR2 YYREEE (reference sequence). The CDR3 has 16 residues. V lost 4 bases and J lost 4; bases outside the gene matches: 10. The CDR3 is CASSLRLAGTHYEQYF. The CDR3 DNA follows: TGTGCCAGCAGCCTCCGACTAGCGGGGACCCATTACGAGCAGTACTTC. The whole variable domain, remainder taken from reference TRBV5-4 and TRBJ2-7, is ETGVTQSPTHLIKTRGQQVTLRCSSQSGHNTVSWYQQALGQGPQFIFQYYREEENGRGNFPPRFSGLQFPNYSSELNVNALELDDSALYLCASSLRLAGTHYEQYFGPGTRLTVT.